The count of the clone carrying this T cell receptor beta chain is one. Antigen unknown. The CDR3 regions of TCR beta were amplified from RNA transcripts. First-round RT-PCR with HTBI primers amplified the TCR CDR3 region. TCRdb re-called the multiplex PCR reads with MiXCR, one entry per CDR3 protein. Here the sample spans about 420,000 distinct CDR3 sequences, approximately 15% being singletons. V was trimmed by 2 bases and J by 4 bases, leaving 10 bases between them. CDR1 SGHRS and CDR2 YFSETQ come from the germline V gene. This CDR3 comprises 14 residues. The data stem from a study of T cells in Graves' hyperthyroidism and ophthalmopathy. Turning to the study itself: The authors collected peripheral blood at initial diagnosis, before any treatment. Findings and limits, study-wide: Ophthalmopathy stood apart from stable hyperthyroidism in a 13 V-J model.

The rearrangement links TRBV5-1 to TRBJ1-3; D is unresolved. Sequencing was done on a sample of blood. The receptor comes from a woman between 18 and 30 years old with Graves' hyperthyroidism. CDR3 residues: CASSFGELGNTIYF. CDR3 DNA: TGCGCCAGCAGCTTTGGGGAGTTGGGAAACACCATATATTTT.